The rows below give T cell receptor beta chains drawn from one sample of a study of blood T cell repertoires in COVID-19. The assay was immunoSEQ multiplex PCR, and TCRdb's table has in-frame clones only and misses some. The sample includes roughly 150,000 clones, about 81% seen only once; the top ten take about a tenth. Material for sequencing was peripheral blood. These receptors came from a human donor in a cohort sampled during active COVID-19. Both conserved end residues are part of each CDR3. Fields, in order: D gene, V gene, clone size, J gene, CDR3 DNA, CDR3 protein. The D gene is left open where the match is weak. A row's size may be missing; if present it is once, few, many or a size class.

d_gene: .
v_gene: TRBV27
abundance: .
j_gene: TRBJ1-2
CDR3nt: TGTGCCAGCAGTACAGGGACATCCAACTATGGCTACACCTTC
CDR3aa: CASSTGTSNYGYTF

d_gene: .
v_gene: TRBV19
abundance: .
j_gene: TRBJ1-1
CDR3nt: TGTGCCAGTAGTGACCCCCAGAGGCGGCCGAACACTGAAGCTTTCTTT
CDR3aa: CASSDPQRRPNTEAFF

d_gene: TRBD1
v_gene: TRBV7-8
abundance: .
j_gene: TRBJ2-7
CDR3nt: TGTGCCAGCAGCTTAGGAGGGGACAGCTCCTACGAGCAGTACTTC
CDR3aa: CASSLGGDSSYEQYF

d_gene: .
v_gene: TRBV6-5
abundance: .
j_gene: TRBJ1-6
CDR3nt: TGTGCCAGCAGTTACGGGGCAGGAGCGATATCCCTCCACTTT
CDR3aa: CASSYGAGAISLHF

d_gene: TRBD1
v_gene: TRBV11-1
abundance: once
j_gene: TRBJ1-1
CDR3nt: TGTGCCAGCAGCCGCCGGGACAGCCATGAAGCTTTCTTT
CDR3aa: CASSRRDSHEAFF

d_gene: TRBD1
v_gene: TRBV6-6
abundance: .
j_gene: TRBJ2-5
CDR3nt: TGTGCCAGCAGTTCGACAGGGGTAACAGAGACCCAGTACTTC
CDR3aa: CASSSTGVTETQYF

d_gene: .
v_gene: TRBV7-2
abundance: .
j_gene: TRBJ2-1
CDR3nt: TGTGCCAGCAGCCGGGGTCGCGTTGAGCAGTTCTTC
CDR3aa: CASSRGRVEQFF

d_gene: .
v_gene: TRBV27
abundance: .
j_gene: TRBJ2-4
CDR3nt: TGTGCCAGCAGTGATGGGGACTTACTAGCCAAAAACATTCAGTACTTC
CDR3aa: CASSDGDLLAKNIQYF

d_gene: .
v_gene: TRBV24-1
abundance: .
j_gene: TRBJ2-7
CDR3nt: TGTGCCACCAGTTCCCGGGACGAGCAGTACTTC
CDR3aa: CATSSRDEQYF

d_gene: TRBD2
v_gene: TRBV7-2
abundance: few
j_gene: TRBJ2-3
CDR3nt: TGTGCCAGCAGCTTATATTGGCGGGGGGAGGGCACAGATACGCAGTATTTT
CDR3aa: CASSLYWRGEGTDTQYF

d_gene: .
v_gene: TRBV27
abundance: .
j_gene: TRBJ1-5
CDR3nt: TGTGCCAGCAGTTTATACGGGGATATCGGTCAGCCCCAGCATTTT
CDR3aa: CASSLYGDIGQPQHF